The entry that follows covers one TCR beta chain sequence. The antigen is not known. This entry is derived from a study of T cell responses to AZD1222 COVID-19 vaccine. V shed 0 bases and J shed 7 bases, with 9 bases lying between them. The CDR3 extends over 13 amino acids. Germline CDR1 and CDR2: SGHDN and FVKESK. General study points: AZD1222 recipients seropositive at baseline numbered only five to seven.

The assay was immunoSEQ multiplex PCR, and TCRdb's table has in-frame clones only and misses some. The top ten hold around 2.3% of the sample, which has 150,000 to 200,000 clones, around 93% seen once. The sample here was peripheral blood, taken on day 0 of AZD1222 vaccination. The chain is built from TRBV14 and TRBJ1-2, with D maybe TRBD1 (5 bases). This TCR came from an adult in good health. The CDR3 protein is CASSQDGTVGYTF. Written as DNA, the CDR3 is TGTGCCAGCAGCCAAGACGGGACGGTTGGCTACACCTTC. Variable domain in full (rest from reference TRBV14 and TRBJ1-2): EAGVTQFPSHSVIEKGQTVTLRCDPISGHDNLYWYRRVMGKEIKFLLHFVKESKQDESGMPNNRFLAERTGGTYSTLKVQPAELEDSGVYFCASSQDGTVGYTFGSGTRLTVV.